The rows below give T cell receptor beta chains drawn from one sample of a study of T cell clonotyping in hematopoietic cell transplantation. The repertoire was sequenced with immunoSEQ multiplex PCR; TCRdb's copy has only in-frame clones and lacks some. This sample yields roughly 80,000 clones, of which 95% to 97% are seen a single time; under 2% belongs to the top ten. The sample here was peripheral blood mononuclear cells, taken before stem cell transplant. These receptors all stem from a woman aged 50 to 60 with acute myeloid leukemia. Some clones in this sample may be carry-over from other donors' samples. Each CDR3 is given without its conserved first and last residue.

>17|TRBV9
ASSAGRGRGPSGANVLT
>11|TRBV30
AWSVSGSGGYT
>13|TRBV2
ASSMGGWGTDTQY
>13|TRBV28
ASSPPGQGNQPQH
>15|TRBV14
ASSQSTSARGRNTIY
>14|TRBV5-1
ASSLVGQGVYNEQF
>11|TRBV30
AWSQGAHTEAF
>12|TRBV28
ASSLFGVAYGYT
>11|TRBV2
ASSEDGYGGYT
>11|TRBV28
ASSSISNQPQH
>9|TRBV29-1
SVGPQETQY
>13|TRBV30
AWREWGGAVETQY
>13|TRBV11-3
ASSEGQGASGELF
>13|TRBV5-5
ASSLGGYRQETQY
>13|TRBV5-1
ASSWTGAGNQPQH
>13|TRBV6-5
ASTFTPNRREKLF
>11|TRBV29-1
SVEGRMNTEAF
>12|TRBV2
ASSVDSGANVLT
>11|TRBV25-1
ASRGQLYNEQF
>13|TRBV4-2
ASSQEAGGGYEQY
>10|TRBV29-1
SVGLWDTEAF
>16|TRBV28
ASTLTGSGFNSNQPQH
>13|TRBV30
AWSPTGTSGYEQY
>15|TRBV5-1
ASSLARQSSYNSPLH
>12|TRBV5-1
ASSPDVVNTEAF
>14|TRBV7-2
ASSRHGQGGTGELF
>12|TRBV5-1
ASSLDAASDEQY
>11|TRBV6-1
ASSERAVGGYT
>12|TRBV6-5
ASSYGWPNEKLF
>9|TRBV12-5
ASGTSYEQY
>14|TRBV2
ASSGEGQGKDYGYT
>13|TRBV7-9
ASSLEGTVNQPQH
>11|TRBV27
ASSLDRGGELF
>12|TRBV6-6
ASTRVSSGNTIY
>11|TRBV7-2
ASSFPGLNEQY
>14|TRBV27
ASSLFAREGTDTQY
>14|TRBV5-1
ASSRETSGTSDEQY
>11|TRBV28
ASSIPQRYGYT
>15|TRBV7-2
ASSPLAGGNQYNEQF
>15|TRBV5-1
ASSLLGRSSGANVLT
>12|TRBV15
ATSREWGNYGYT
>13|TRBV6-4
ASSREGGSYNEQF
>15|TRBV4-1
ASSQDLGNLGNEKLF
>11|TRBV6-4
ASSRETYNEQF
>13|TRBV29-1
SVQTGLRPRDEQY